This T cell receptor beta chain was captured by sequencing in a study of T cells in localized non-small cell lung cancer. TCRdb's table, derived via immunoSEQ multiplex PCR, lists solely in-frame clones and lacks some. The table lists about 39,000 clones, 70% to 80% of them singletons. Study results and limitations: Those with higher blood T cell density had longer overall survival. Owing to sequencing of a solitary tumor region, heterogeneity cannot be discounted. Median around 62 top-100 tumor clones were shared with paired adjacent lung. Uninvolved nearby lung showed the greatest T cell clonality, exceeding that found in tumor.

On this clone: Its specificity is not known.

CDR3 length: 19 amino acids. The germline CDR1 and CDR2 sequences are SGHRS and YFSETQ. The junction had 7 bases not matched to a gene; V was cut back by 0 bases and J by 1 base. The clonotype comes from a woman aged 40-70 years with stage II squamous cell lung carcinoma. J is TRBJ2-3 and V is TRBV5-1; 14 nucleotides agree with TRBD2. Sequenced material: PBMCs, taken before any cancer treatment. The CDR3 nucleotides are TGCGCCAGCAGCTTGGGAAACACGGGACTAGCGGGAGGCACAGATACGCAGTATTTT. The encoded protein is CASSLGNTGLAGGTDTQYF.